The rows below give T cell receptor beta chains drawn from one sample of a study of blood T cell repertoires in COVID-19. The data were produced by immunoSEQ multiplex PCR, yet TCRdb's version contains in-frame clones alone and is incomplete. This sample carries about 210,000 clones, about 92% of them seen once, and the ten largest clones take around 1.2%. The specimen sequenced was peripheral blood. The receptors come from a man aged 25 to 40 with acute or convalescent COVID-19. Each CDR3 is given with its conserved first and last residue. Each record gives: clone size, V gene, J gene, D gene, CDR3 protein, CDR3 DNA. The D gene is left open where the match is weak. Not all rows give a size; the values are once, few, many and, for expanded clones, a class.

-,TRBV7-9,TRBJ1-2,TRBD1,CASSRGQVYGYTF,TGTGCCAGCAGTCGTGGACAGGTTTATGGCTACACCTTC
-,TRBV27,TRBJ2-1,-,CASSLGLASYNEQFF,TGTGCCAGCAGTTTAGGGCTAGCTTCCTACAATGAGCAGTTCTTC
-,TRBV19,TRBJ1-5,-,CASSIGSGRLPQHF,TGTGCCAGTAGTATAGGCAGCGGGCGGTTGCCCCAGCATTTT
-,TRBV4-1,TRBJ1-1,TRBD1,CASSLLPFAGQGPNTEAFF,TGCGCCAGCAGCCTCCTCCCCTTTGCGGGACAGGGGCCGAACACTGAAGCTTTCTTT
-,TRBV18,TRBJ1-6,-,CASSPSALPNSPLHF,TGTGCCAGCTCACCGTCTGCACTCCCTAATTCACCCCTCCACTTT
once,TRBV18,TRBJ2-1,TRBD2,CASSRQRGRYNEQFF,TGTGCCAGCTCCCGACAGCGGGGTCGGTACAATGAGCAGTTCTTC
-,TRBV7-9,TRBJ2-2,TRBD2,CASSLEARASGVTGELFF,TGTGCCAGCAGCTTAGAGGCGCGGGCCAGCGGGGTCACCGGGGAGCTGTTTTTT
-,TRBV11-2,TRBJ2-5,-,CASSLGQFKETQYF,TGTGCCAGCAGCCTCGGACAGTTTAAAGAGACCCAGTACTTC
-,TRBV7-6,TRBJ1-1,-,CASSLVRDTEAFF,TGTGCCAGCAGCTTAGTACGGGACACTGAAGCTTTCTTT
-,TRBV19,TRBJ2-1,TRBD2,CASKVPGGEQFF,TGTGCCAGTAAAGTACCGGGAGGTGAGCAGTTCTTC
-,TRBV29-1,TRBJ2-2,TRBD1,CSVTGGTGELFF,TGCAGCGTGACAGGGGGCACCGGGGAGCTGTTTTTT
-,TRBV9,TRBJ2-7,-,CASSPMPQTYEQYF,TGTGCCAGCAGCCCCATGCCACAGACCTACGAGCAGTACTTC
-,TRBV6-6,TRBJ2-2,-,CASPAGGNTGELFF,TGTGCCAGCCCGGCCGGGGGAAACACCGGGGAGCTGTTTTTT
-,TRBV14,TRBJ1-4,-,CASSQDRISGGAPYRKLFF,TGTGCCAGCAGCCAAGATCGGATCTCGGGGGGTGCCCCTTATAGGAAACTGTTTTTT
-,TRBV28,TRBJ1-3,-,CASSAGLGNTIYF,TGTGCCAGCTCGGCAGGGCTTGGAAACACCATATATTTT
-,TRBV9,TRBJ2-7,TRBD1,CASSPGGQGAFEQYF,TGTGCCAGCAGCCCGGGGGGACAGGGGGCGTTCGAGCAGTACTTC
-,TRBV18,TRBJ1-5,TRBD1,CASSPQGAGGNQPQHF,TGTGCCAGCTCGCCACAGGGGGCTGGGGGCAATCAGCCCCAGCATTTT
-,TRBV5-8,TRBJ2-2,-,CASSLGAGTNLRELFF,TGTGCCAGCAGCTTGGGTGCGGGGACCAACCTCAGGGAGCTGTTTTTT
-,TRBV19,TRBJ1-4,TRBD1,CASSMPRTGVQDEKLFF,TGTGCCAGTAGTATGCCTCGAACAGGGGTTCAGGATGAAAAACTGTTTTTT
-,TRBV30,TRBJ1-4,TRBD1,CAWSQGQVGHEKLFF,TGTGCCTGGAGTCAAGGACAGGTGGGACACGAAAAACTGTTTTTT
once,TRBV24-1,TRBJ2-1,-,CATSDPHPKTGPEQFF,TGTGCCACCAGTGATCCCCACCCCAAGACAGGCCCTGAGCAGTTCTTC
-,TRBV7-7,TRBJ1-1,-,CASSSGGTEAFF,TGTGCTAGCAGCTCGGGGGGAACTGAAGCTTTCTTT
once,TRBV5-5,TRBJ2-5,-,CASSLAPTREETQYF,TGTGCCAGCAGCTTGGCCCCGACTCGGGAAGAGACCCAGTACTTC
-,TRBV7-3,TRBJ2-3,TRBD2,CASSPIGLAGGPADTQYF,TGTGCCAGCAGCCCCATCGGACTAGCGGGAGGGCCGGCAGATACGCAGTATTTT
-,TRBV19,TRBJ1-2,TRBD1,CASRRQGASYGYTF,TGTGCCAGCCGAAGACAGGGAGCGAGCTATGGCTACACCTTC
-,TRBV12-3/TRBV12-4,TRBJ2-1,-,CASSPGALNEQFF,TGTGCCAGCAGTCCCGGAGCCCTGAATGAGCAGTTCTTC
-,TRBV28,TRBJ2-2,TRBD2,CASRSGGSTGELFF,TGTGCCAGCAGGTCGGGGGGTTCGACCGGGGAGCTGTTTTTT
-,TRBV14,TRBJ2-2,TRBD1,CASSWDRGDTGELFF,TGTGCCAGCAGCTGGGACAGGGGAGACACCGGGGAGCTGTTTTTT
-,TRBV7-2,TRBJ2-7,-,CASRDTNSYEQYF,TGTGCCAGTCGGGACACCAACTCCTACGAGCAGTACTTC
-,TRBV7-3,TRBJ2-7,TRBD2,CASSPRLAGMYEQYF,TGTGCCAGCAGCCCGCGCCTAGCGGGGATGTACGAGCAGTACTTC
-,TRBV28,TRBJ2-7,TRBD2,CASSRRSSGSREQYF,TGTGCCAGCAGTCGTCGGTCAAGCGGGAGTCGTGAGCAGTACTTC
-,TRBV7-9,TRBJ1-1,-,CASSPVTGNTEAFF,TGTGCCAGCAGCCCCGTCACAGGGAACACTGAAGCTTTCTTT
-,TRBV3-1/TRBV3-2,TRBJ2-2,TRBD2,CASSHTSVANTGELFF,TGTGCCAGCAGCCACACTAGCGTGGCGAACACCGGGGAGCTGTTTTTT
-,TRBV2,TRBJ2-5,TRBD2,CASGAGVGETQYF,TGTGCCAGCGGAGCGGGAGTGGGAGAGACCCAGTACTTC
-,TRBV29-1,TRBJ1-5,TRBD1,CSVGGQGQQPQHF,TGCAGCGTTGGCGGACAGGGGCAACAGCCCCAGCATTTT
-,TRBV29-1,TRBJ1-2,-,CSVRGSSGYTF,TGCAGCGTTAGGGGGTCCAGTGGCTACACCTTC
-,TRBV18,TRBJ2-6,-,CASSPSGANVLTF,TGTGCCAGCTCCCCTTCTGGGGCCAACGTCCTGACTTTC
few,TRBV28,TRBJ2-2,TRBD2,CASRFPVTGGRAGELFF,TGTGCCAGCAGGTTCCCCGTAACGGGGGGAAGGGCCGGGGAGCTGTTTTTT